The rows below give T cell receptor beta chains drawn from one sample of a study of blood T cell repertoires in COVID-19. Sequenced by immunoSEQ multiplex PCR; TCRdb stores in-frame clones only, minus some. The sample contains around 160,000 clones, under 95% of which appear only once. Input material: peripheral blood. These receptors were collected from a man between 18 and 29 years old with acute or convalescent COVID-19. Each CDR3 is given without its conserved first and last residue. A D gene is named only where the DNA matches it firmly.

D gene	V gene	J gene	CDR3 protein
TRBD1	TRBV25-1	TRBJ1-4	ASSANIGQGEKLF
-	TRBV30	TRBJ1-5	AWSPGTNQPQH
TRBD1	TRBV7-9	TRBJ1-4	ASSLGQGDEKLF
TRBD1	TRBV5-6	TRBJ2-3	ASSLGGTGIPDTQY
-	TRBV6-5	TRBJ1-1	ASRGVETEAF
-	TRBV7-8	TRBJ2-7	ASVRKGPSYEQY
TRBD1	TRBV5-1	TRBJ1-2	ASSSDRGNYGYT
TRBD2	TRBV11-2	TRBJ2-7	ASSPGSAGGVEQY
TRBD1	TRBV7-9	TRBJ1-5	ASSLGTGVSNQPQH
-	TRBV6-5	TRBJ2-6	ASRVPGAGANVLT
TRBD1	TRBV7-9	TRBJ1-3	ASSGKGQLYGNTIY
TRBD1	TRBV3-1/TRBV3-2	TRBJ1-2	ASSQEVGQGPYGYT
TRBD1	TRBV29-1	TRBJ1-3	SVGQGPPPYSGNTIY
TRBD1	TRBV19	TRBJ1-2	ASSILGSRGLNYGYT
-	TRBV9	TRBJ2-2	ASSLGGVANTGELF
-	TRBV14	TRBJ1-1	ASSQPIWGVGTEAF
-	TRBV5-1	TRBJ1-4	ASSLWGETNEKLF
TRBD1	TRBV7-9	TRBJ1-2	ASSLSGGDGYT
-	TRBV4-2	TRBJ2-5	ASSQFQGQETQY
TRBD1	TRBV6-6	TRBJ1-2	ASSYSYETGDGYT
-	TRBV3-1/TRBV3-2	TRBJ1-1	ASSQDLESTEAF
-	TRBV29-1	TRBJ2-5	SVDGQYQETQY
TRBD1	TRBV10-3	TRBJ2-7	ATSGTGNAYEQY
TRBD1	TRBV12-3/TRBV12-4	TRBJ1-1	ASIATGVAEAF
TRBD2	TRBV5-1	TRBJ2-5	ASSLGGLEETQY
TRBD1	TRBV6-5	TRBJ2-5	ASPLTGFQETQY
-	TRBV10-3	TRBJ1-1	AISDRGPWDTEAF
-	TRBV4-2	TRBJ1-6	ASSDEEGSPSPLH
-	TRBV19	TRBJ1-5	ATNGGREGNQPQH